This T cell receptor beta chain was identified during a study of blood T cell repertoires in COVID-19. This clone was counted many times. How the authors handled the data: Amplification from reference gene primers served as the basis for estimated nucleated cell counts. Clones were read by immunoSEQ multiplex PCR, and TCRdb kept only the in-frame ones, dropping some. The DNA was the basis for D and trimming; V, J and clone size are from that table. The table shows 300,000 or so clones, with approximately 90% occurring only once. Trimming pared 4 bases from V and 3 bases from J, leaving 12 bases between. Germline CDR1 ENHRY, CDR2 SYGVKD. This CDR3 is 14 amino acids long.

The receptor's source is a woman under 40 who had recovered from COVID-19. The chain recombines TRBV10-3 with TRBJ1-2; perhaps TRBD1 as D (6 bases). The specimen sequenced was peripheral blood. Written as DNA, the CDR3 is TGTGCCATCAGTGCTGGGGGCTGGGACTATGGCTACACCTTC. It translates to CAISAGGWDYGYTF.